A selection of T cell receptor beta chains follows, all from one sample in a study of T cells in Graves' hyperthyroidism and ophthalmopathy. In TCRdb, the multiplex PCR reads were re-called with MiXCR into one record per CDR3 protein. This sample has about 250,000 distinct CDR3 sequences, with approximately 23% found just once. Sequenced sample: blood. These receptors all come from a middle-aged woman with Graves' ophthalmopathy. The CDR3 runs from the conserved cysteine through the conserved F or W. Each record gives: J gene, D gene, clone size, V gene, CDR3 DNA, CDR3 protein. The D gene is left open where the match is weak. Only part of the rows carry a size: once, few, many, or a class if the clone is expanded.

j_call: TRBJ1-5; d_call: NA; clone_size: many; v_call: TRBV28; cdr3_nt: TGTGCCAGCAGTTCGGGAGGGAGGCCCGACAATCAGCCCCAGCATTTT; cdr3_aa: CASSSGGRPDNQPQHF
j_call: TRBJ2-3; d_call: TRBD2; clone_size: few; v_call: TRBV6-5; cdr3_nt: TGTGCCAGCAGTTTGGGACTAGCAGAAGATACGCAGTATTTT; cdr3_aa: CASSLGLAEDTQYF
j_call: TRBJ2-2; d_call: TRBD2; clone_size: NA; v_call: TRBV11-2; cdr3_nt: TGTGCCAGCAACGAAGGTCTAGCGGGGGCCATGAACGCCGGGGAGCTGTTTTTT; cdr3_aa: CASNEGLAGAMNAGELFF
j_call: TRBJ2-7; d_call: NA; clone_size: many; v_call: TRBV6-5; cdr3_nt: TGTGCCAGCAGTTCTACCGGGATTGGGGGATGGCAGTACTTC; cdr3_aa: CASSSTGIGGWQYF
j_call: TRBJ2-7; d_call: TRBD1; clone_size: NA; v_call: TRBV9; cdr3_nt: TGTGCCAGCAGCGCCACAGGGGGGAACGAGCAGTACTTC; cdr3_aa: CASSATGGNEQYF
j_call: TRBJ2-7; d_call: NA; clone_size: many; v_call: TRBV11-2; cdr3_nt: TGTGCCAGCACCCCCGGGTTAGGGGCCTACTACGAGCAGTACTTC; cdr3_aa: CASTPGLGAYYEQYF
j_call: TRBJ2-1; d_call: NA; clone_size: few; v_call: TRBV6-1; cdr3_nt: TGTGCCAGCAGTGAACCGGCACAGTACCCCTACGAGCAGTTCTTC; cdr3_aa: CASSEPAQYPYEQFF
j_call: TRBJ1-6; d_call: NA; clone_size: once; v_call: TRBV2; cdr3_nt: TGTGCCAGCAGTGAGCTAGGGAATTCACCCCTCCACTTT; cdr3_aa: CASSELGNSPLHF
j_call: TRBJ1-2; d_call: NA; clone_size: few; v_call: TRBV12-3/TRBV12-4; cdr3_nt: TGTGCCAGCAGCCGAGCGGACAGCGTCTATGGCTACACCTTC; cdr3_aa: CASSRADSVYGYTF
j_call: TRBJ1-3; d_call: NA; clone_size: NA; v_call: TRBV7-6; cdr3_nt: TGTGCCAGCAGCTTAGGGACCGATTCGAACACCATATATTTT; cdr3_aa: CASSLGTDSNTIYF
j_call: TRBJ2-6; d_call: NA; clone_size: NA; v_call: TRBV6-2/TRBV6-3; cdr3_nt: TGTGCCAGCAGTCAGAGAATTTTACAGGGTTTGGCCCCTGGGGCCAACGTCCTGACTTTC; cdr3_aa: CASSQRILQGLAPGANVLTF
j_call: TRBJ2-7; d_call: TRBD1; clone_size: once; v_call: TRBV6-2/TRBV6-3; cdr3_nt: TGTGCCAGCAGAATGGCTTGGACAGGGAGCTCCTACGAGCAGTACTTC; cdr3_aa: CASRMAWTGSSYEQYF
j_call: TRBJ2-5; d_call: TRBD1; clone_size: many; v_call: TRBV15; cdr3_nt: TGTGCCACCAGCGGCTCCGGGACAGGGGATGTAGAGACCCAGTACTTC; cdr3_aa: CATSGSGTGDVETQYF
j_call: TRBJ2-5; d_call: TRBD1; clone_size: many; v_call: TRBV28; cdr3_nt: TGTGCCAGCAGTAACGACAGGGGCCGGGAGACCCAGTACTTC; cdr3_aa: CASSNDRGRETQYF
j_call: TRBJ2-7; d_call: NA; clone_size: NA; v_call: TRBV28; cdr3_nt: TGTGCCAGCAGCGGGAATGAGTTCGGTTTATACGAGCAGTACTTC; cdr3_aa: CASSGNEFGLYEQYF
j_call: TRBJ1-2; d_call: NA; clone_size: many; v_call: TRBV19; cdr3_nt: TGTGCCAGTAGTATAGGAGCAGGATCCTATGGCTACACCTTC; cdr3_aa: CASSIGAGSYGYTF
j_call: TRBJ1-2; d_call: NA; clone_size: NA; v_call: TRBV24-1; cdr3_nt: TGTGCCACCAGTGTAAGGTTCGGCTATGGCTACATCTTC; cdr3_aa: CATSVRFGYGYIF
j_call: TRBJ2-5; d_call: NA; clone_size: many; v_call: TRBV11-1; cdr3_nt: TGTGCCAGCAGCTTAACGTCAGAGACCCAGTACTTC; cdr3_aa: CASSLTSETQYF
j_call: TRBJ2-7; d_call: NA; clone_size: many; v_call: TRBV5-6; cdr3_nt: TGTGCCAGCAGCTTGGGGAATTACGAGCAGTACTTC; cdr3_aa: CASSLGNYEQYF
j_call: TRBJ1-1; d_call: NA; clone_size: NA; v_call: TRBV28; cdr3_nt: TGTGCCAGCACCGGGGTTCGCTTGAACACTGAAGCTTTCTTT; cdr3_aa: CASTGVRLNTEAFF
j_call: TRBJ2-4; d_call: TRBD2; clone_size: many; v_call: TRBV28; cdr3_nt: TGTGCCAGCAGTTTACGCGTCCTAGCGGGAGCAGCCAAAAACATTCAGTACTTC; cdr3_aa: CASSLRVLAGAAKNIQYF
j_call: TRBJ2-2; d_call: TRBD2; clone_size: many; v_call: TRBV6-5; cdr3_nt: TGTGCCAGCAGTTGGAACGGGAGGGCAGGCGGGGAGCTGTTTTTT; cdr3_aa: CASSWNGRAGGELFF
j_call: TRBJ2-7; d_call: NA; clone_size: many; v_call: TRBV15; cdr3_nt: TGTGCCACCAGCAGAATTGCGGAGATCTCCTACGAGCAGTACTTC; cdr3_aa: CATSRIAEISYEQYF
j_call: TRBJ1-4; d_call: NA; clone_size: NA; v_call: TRBV5-1; cdr3_nt: TGCGCCAGCAGCCAATACACAGGGTCAACTAATGAAAAACTGTTTTTT; cdr3_aa: CASSQYTGSTNEKLFF
j_call: TRBJ1-3; d_call: NA; clone_size: many; v_call: TRBV20-1; cdr3_nt: TGCAGTGCTAGAGATGCGGCGACCGGAAACACCATATATTTT; cdr3_aa: CSARDAATGNTIYF
j_call: TRBJ1-1; d_call: NA; clone_size: many; v_call: TRBV4-2; cdr3_nt: TGTGCCAGCAGCCAAGATTTGACAGACATCCCGAACACTGAAGCTTTCTTT; cdr3_aa: CASSQDLTDIPNTEAFF
j_call: TRBJ2-2; d_call: NA; clone_size: NA; v_call: TRBV6-1; cdr3_nt: TGTGCCAGCAAATTTAGGGAATGGGGCGACACCGGGGAGCTGTTTTTT; cdr3_aa: CASKFREWGDTGELFF
j_call: TRBJ2-5; d_call: TRBD2; clone_size: many; v_call: TRBV7-8; cdr3_nt: TGTGCCAGCACTGAGCGGGAGGGTGTGGAGACCCAGTACTTC; cdr3_aa: CASTEREGVETQYF
j_call: TRBJ1-1; d_call: TRBD1; clone_size: NA; v_call: TRBV5-1; cdr3_nt: TGCGCCAGCAGGGACGCCAGGGGGGGCACTGAAGCTTTCTTT; cdr3_aa: CASRDARGGTEAFF
j_call: TRBJ2-7; d_call: NA; clone_size: NA; v_call: TRBV20-1; cdr3_nt: TGCAGTGCTAGGGCTAGGAATCTTCACGAGCAGTACTTC; cdr3_aa: CSARARNLHEQYF
j_call: TRBJ1-1; d_call: NA; clone_size: NA; v_call: TRBV12-3/TRBV12-4; cdr3_nt: TGTGCCAGCAGTCTCCCAGGGAGGGGTGAAGCTTTCTTT; cdr3_aa: CASSLPGRGEAFF
j_call: TRBJ1-2; d_call: NA; clone_size: NA; v_call: TRBV11-2; cdr3_nt: TGTGCCAGCAGCCGAAGAGAGGGAGTGGATGGCTACACCTTC; cdr3_aa: CASSRREGVDGYTF
j_call: TRBJ2-1; d_call: NA; clone_size: NA; v_call: TRBV28; cdr3_nt: TGTGCCAGCGTCCCCACAGCCTACGAGCAGTTCTTC; cdr3_aa: CASVPTAYEQFF
j_call: TRBJ2-7; d_call: NA; clone_size: NA; v_call: TRBV5-1; cdr3_nt: TGCGCCAGCAGCTTTTCTCCTTCCGGCTACTCCTACGAGCAGTACTTC; cdr3_aa: CASSFSPSGYSYEQYF
j_call: TRBJ1-2; d_call: NA; clone_size: NA; v_call: TRBV6-2/TRBV6-3; cdr3_nt: TGTGCCAGCAGTTACCTCCCGGGGAGTGGCTACACCTTC; cdr3_aa: CASSYLPGSGYTF
j_call: TRBJ2-7; d_call: NA; clone_size: many; v_call: TRBV18; cdr3_nt: TGTGCCAGCTCACCTTTAGCGCAGTCCTACGAGCAGTACTTC; cdr3_aa: CASSPLAQSYEQYF
j_call: TRBJ1-1; d_call: NA; clone_size: many; v_call: TRBV7-9; cdr3_nt: TGTGCCAGCAGCTTCGTGCGGGCGGGGGCTGAAGCTTTCTTT; cdr3_aa: CASSFVRAGAEAFF
j_call: TRBJ2-2; d_call: TRBD1; clone_size: many; v_call: TRBV27; cdr3_nt: TGTGCCAGCAGTTTATCCCCCCTTACAGGGGGCGCCGAGACCGGGGAGCTGTTTTTT; cdr3_aa: CASSLSPLTGGAETGELFF
j_call: TRBJ2-5; d_call: NA; clone_size: NA; v_call: TRBV5-1; cdr3_nt: TGCGCCAGCAGACCTAGCAGGAGGGAAGAGACCCAGTACTTC; cdr3_aa: CASRPSRREETQYF
j_call: TRBJ1-2; d_call: NA; clone_size: many; v_call: TRBV11-2; cdr3_nt: TGTGCCAGCAGCCATCGAAGCTATGGCTACACCTTC; cdr3_aa: CASSHRSYGYTF
j_call: TRBJ1-2; d_call: TRBD1; clone_size: many; v_call: TRBV9; cdr3_nt: TGTGCCAGCAGTGCCTCAGGGGGCAACTATGGCTACACCTTC; cdr3_aa: CASSASGGNYGYTF
j_call: TRBJ1-2; d_call: NA; clone_size: many; v_call: TRBV28; cdr3_nt: TGTGCCAGCAGTCCCGGGACGGAGATTTATGGCTACACCTTC; cdr3_aa: CASSPGTEIYGYTF
j_call: TRBJ1-2; d_call: NA; clone_size: many; v_call: TRBV7-2; cdr3_nt: TGTGCCAGCAGCTCGCCAAACAGGGACTCCTATGGCTACACCTTC; cdr3_aa: CASSSPNRDSYGYTF
j_call: TRBJ2-7; d_call: TRBD1; clone_size: many; v_call: TRBV20-1; cdr3_nt: TGCAGTGCTTCACCCGACAGGGCGGGTAACGAGCAGTACTTC; cdr3_aa: CSASPDRAGNEQYF
j_call: TRBJ1-1; d_call: NA; clone_size: NA; v_call: TRBV6-1; cdr3_nt: TGTGCCAGCAACCGTCGGACAGAGCGTGAAGCTTTCTTT; cdr3_aa: CASNRRTEREAFF
j_call: TRBJ1-3; d_call: TRBD1; clone_size: NA; v_call: TRBV6-1; cdr3_nt: TGTGCCACCGGACAGGCCTCTGGAAACACCATATATTTT; cdr3_aa: CATGQASGNTIYF
j_call: TRBJ1-1; d_call: TRBD1; clone_size: NA; v_call: TRBV18; cdr3_nt: TGTGCCAGCTCACCCTCGCAGGGGGGAGACACTGAAGCTTTCTTT; cdr3_aa: CASSPSQGGDTEAFF
j_call: TRBJ2-5; d_call: TRBD1; clone_size: NA; v_call: TRBV29-1; cdr3_nt: TGCAGCGGCGGACAGGGGGCTGAGACCCAGTACTTC; cdr3_aa: CSGGQGAETQYF
j_call: TRBJ1-1; d_call: NA; clone_size: many; v_call: TRBV3-1; cdr3_nt: TGTGCCAGCAGCCAAGACAGCATGAACACTGAAGCTTTCTTT; cdr3_aa: CASSQDSMNTEAFF
j_call: TRBJ1-2; d_call: NA; clone_size: many; v_call: TRBV11-1; cdr3_nt: TGTGCCAGCAGCTATGGCCGACCCTCAAATCCTGGGGATTATGGCTACACCTTC; cdr3_aa: CASSYGRPSNPGDYGYTF
j_call: TRBJ2-7; d_call: TRBD2; clone_size: many; v_call: TRBV28; cdr3_nt: TGTGCCAGCAGTCCGATTAGCGGGAGCAGCTACGAGCAGTACTTC; cdr3_aa: CASSPISGSSYEQYF
j_call: TRBJ2-6; d_call: NA; clone_size: many; v_call: TRBV2; cdr3_nt: TGTGCCAGCAGTGAGGTTCGATTCATATACTCTGGGGCCAACGTCCTGACTTTC; cdr3_aa: CASSEVRFIYSGANVLTF
j_call: TRBJ2-7; d_call: NA; clone_size: NA; v_call: TRBV4-1; cdr3_nt: TGCGCCAGCAGCCAGGGGCCGGGGGACTACGAGCAGTACTTC; cdr3_aa: CASSQGPGDYEQYF
j_call: TRBJ2-7; d_call: NA; clone_size: many; v_call: TRBV5-1; cdr3_nt: TGCGCCAGCAGCACAGGGGAGGTTGTCTACGAGCAGTACTTC; cdr3_aa: CASSTGEVVYEQYF
j_call: TRBJ2-1; d_call: TRBD2; clone_size: NA; v_call: TRBV20-1; cdr3_nt: TGCAGTGCTAGGCCGACTAGCGGGGTGACGGGTGAGCAGTTCTTC; cdr3_aa: CSARPTSGVTGEQFF